Each of the 6 T cell receptor beta chains below was sequenced from the same sample in a study of blood T cell repertoires in COVID-19. Clones were read by immunoSEQ multiplex PCR, and TCRdb kept only the in-frame ones, dropping some. The data hold 200,000 to 250,000 clones, with roughly 85% observed a single time. Input material: peripheral blood. The receptors stem from a woman over 75 with acute or convalescent COVID-19.

This rearrangement joins TRBV5-4 to TRBJ2-5; maybe TRBD2 (6 bases). From germline, CDR1 is SGHNT and CDR2 YYREEE (reference sequence). The CDR3 is 15 amino acids. The germline V and J ends were trimmed by 1 base and 3 bases, with 13 bases remaining between them. The CDR3 region is CASSLSPRGEETQYF. The DNA for the CDR3 is TGTGCCAGCAGCTTGTCCCCGCGCGGGGAAGAGACCCAGTACTTC.

As to this clone: The same CDR3 is also encoded by other DNA sequences in this sample. The chain joins TRBV20-1 to TRBJ1-2; no clear D gene. Germline lookup yields CDR1 DFQATT and CDR2 SNEGSKA (reference sequence). The CDR3 is 11 residues long. Deletions cut 2 bases from V and 3 bases from J, with 4 bases between. This CDR3 is CSARRDYGYTF. The DNA for the CDR3 is TGCAGTGCTAGACGGGACTATGGCTACACCTTC.

The chain is built from TRBV6-5 and TRBJ1-6; maybe TRBD1 (5 bases). Between the trimmed V and J ends, which lost 5 bases and 4 bases, there was a span of 9 bases. CDR1 is MNHEY, CDR2 SVGAGI, per germline. The CDR3 consists of 14 residues. The CDR3 protein is CASSRDSYNSPLHF. Written as DNA, the CDR3 is TGTGCCAGCAGTCGCGACAGTTATAATTCACCCCTCCACTTT.

The rearrangement uses TRBV19 and TRBJ2-1; D is possibly TRBD2 (5 bases). Germline lookup yields CDR1 LNHDA and CDR2 SQIVND (reference sequence). This CDR3 has 12 residues. V gave up 3 bases and J gave up 8 bases, with 8 bases separating them. The DNA for the CDR3 is TGTGCCAGTAGTATTCGGCGGGATGAGCAGTTCTTC. Translating gives CASSIRRDEQFF.

The CDR3 loop is CAIGQGLTDEQFF. The CDR3 DNA follows: TGTGCCATCGGACAGGGGCTTACCGATGAGCAGTTCTTC. The V gene is TRBV27, the J gene TRBJ2-1; 9 bases line up with TRBD1. Germline CDR1 is MNHEY and CDR2 is SMNVEV (reference sequence). This CDR3 contains 13 residues. J lost 8 bases, V lost 10 bases, and 9 bases had no gene match.

This clone came up once. The chain is built from TRBV27 and TRBJ1-2; 11 nucleotides match TRBD1. Germline loops: CDR1 MNHEY, CDR2 SMNVEV (reference sequence). J lost 7 bases, V lost 5 bases, and 12 bases had no gene match. This CDR3 is built from 16 residues. DNA of the CDR3: TGTGCCAGCAGTCCGAGTACAGGACAGGGGGCTCCTGGCTACACCTTC. Residues: CASSPSTGQGAPGYTF.